These 21 T cell receptor beta chains came from one sample sequenced in a study of blood T cell repertoires in COVID-19. Profiling relied on immunoSEQ multiplex PCR, and the TCRdb table lists in-frame clones only, not all of them. The sample contains 110,000 to 150,000 clones, 86% of which appear only once. Sequencing was done on a sample of PBMCs or T cells enriched from blood (not recorded which). These receptors were collected from a man in his fifties who had recovered from COVID-19.

The table lists this clone with a count of one. The chain has TRBV18 and TRBJ1-2; D remains unclear. V was shortened by 5 bases and J by 6 bases, with 13 bases between the two germline ends. The CDR3 extends over 13 amino acids. The germline gives CDR1 KGHSH, CDR2 LQKENI. The CDR3 coding sequence is TGTGCCAGCTCAGTAACAGACCGTAATGGCTACACCTTC. It yields the protein CASSVTDRNGYTF. Full variable domain (missing parts from reference TRBV18 and TRBJ1-2): NAGVMQNPRHLVRRRGQEARLRCSPMKGHSHVYWYRQLPEEGLKFMVYLQKENIIDESGMPKERFSAEFPKEGPSILRIQQVVRGDSAAYFCASSVTDRNGYTFGSGTRLTVV.

The gene calls are TRBV19 and TRBJ1-2; D gene uncertain. The CDR3 totals 15 residues. The V and J ends lost 0 bases and 4 bases respectively, with 12 bases between them. Germline V gives CDR1 LNHDA, CDR2 SQIVND (reference sequence). CDR3 sequence (DNA): TGTGCCAGTAGTATAGAAAAGACTGTCCTCTATGGCTACACCTTC. This gives the protein CASSIEKTVLYGYTF. The variable domain in full, with the rest retrieved from reference TRBV19 and TRBJ1-2, is DGGITQSPKYLFRKEGQNVTLSCEQNLNHDAMYWYRQDPGQGLRLIYYSQIVNDFQKGDIAEGYSVSREKKESFPLTVTSAQKNPTAFYLCASSIEKTVLYGYTFGSGTRLTVV.

The chain uses TRBV28 and TRBJ2-2; maybe TRBD1 (6 bases). The V and J ends lost 6 bases and 1 base respectively, with 9 bases between them. Germline CDR1 and CDR2: MDHEN and SYDVKM. The CDR3 length is 14 residues. This chain's CDR3 is CASRPQGNTGELFF. The CDR3 bases are TGTGCCAGCAGACCACAGGGGAACACCGGGGAGCTGTTTTTT.

In its sample, this clone was seen once. The chain recombines TRBV28 with TRBJ1-3; D gene ambiguous. Germline CDR1 is MDHEN and CDR2 is SYDVKM. The CDR3 loop spans 13 amino acids. Trimming removed 7 bases from V and 5 bases from J, with 12 bases in between. Written as DNA, the CDR3 is TGTGCCAGCACCCCGGGAGGAAGAAACACCATATATTTT. Translating it yields CASTPGGRNTIYF.

CDR3: CASSLGPQGYGYTF. CDR3 nucleotides: TGTGCCAGCAGCTTGGGACCCCAGGGCTATGGCTACACCTTC. The chain couples TRBV5-8 to TRBJ1-2; D perhaps matches TRBD1 (5 bases). The V end was cut by 0 bases, the J end by 4 bases, with 10 bases between. This CDR3 is built from 14 residues. Per germline, CDR1 SGHTS and CDR2 YDEGEE.

The genes are TRBV4-1 and TRBJ2-1; 7 positions match TRBD2. The CDR3 length is 18 residues. Germline V gene data show CDR1 as MGHRA and CDR2 as YSYEKL. V shed 3 bases and J 1 base; nucleotides not matched to a gene: 12. This CDR3 is CASSQVNLAGQSYNEQFF. DNA for the CDR3: TGCGCCAGCAGCCAGGTTAACTTAGCGGGCCAATCCTACAATGAGCAGTTCTTC.

V usage is TRBV7-3 and J usage is TRBJ1-6; no reliable D call. The germline gives CDR1 SGHTA, CDR2 FQGTGA. This CDR3 is built from 13 residues. V dropped 4 bases and J dropped 10 bases, with 11 bases sitting between them. Here the CDR3 reads CASSSQALSPLHF. CDR3 nucleotides: TGTGCCAGCAGCTCCCAAGCCCTCTCACCCCTCCACTTT.

The V gene is TRBV7-2, the J gene TRBJ1-1; D is possibly TRBD1 (5 bases). Germline V gene lookup returns CDR1 SGHTA and CDR2 FQGNSA. The ends were cut back, 0 bases at V and 5 bases at J, with 13 bases in the middle. There are 15 residues in the CDR3. The CDR3 protein is CASSLALAGRTEAFF. The CDR3 region has the DNA TGTGCCAGCAGCTTAGCTTTGGCAGGGAGGACTGAAGCTTTCTTT.

This chain links TRBV5-1 with TRBJ1-3; unclear D gene. The CDR3 is 11 residues long. V lost 2 bases and J 9 bases, leaving 6 bases between the germline ends. Germline lookup yields CDR1 SGHRS and CDR2 YFSETQ. The CDR3 region is CASSLEGTIYF. CDR3 in DNA: TGCGCCAGCAGCTTAGAGGGCACCATATATTTT.

In this sample, this clone turned up a few times. This chain joins TRBV7-9 and TRBJ1-1; the D gene is possibly TRBD1 (5 bases). Germline V gene sequence: CDR1 SEHNR, CDR2 FQNEAQ (reference sequence). Deletions cut 1 base from V and 1 base from J, with 10 bases between. The CDR3 extends over 15 amino acids. CDR3 sequence reads: CASSLVGAENTEAFF. Here the CDR3 DNA reads TGTGCCAGCAGCTTAGTAGGGGCTGAGAACACTGAAGCTTTCTTT.

CDR3 DNA: TGTGCCAGCAGCTTCAGTCCAGAGACCCAGTACTTC. Its translation: CASSFSPETQYF. V usage is TRBV11-2 and J usage is TRBJ2-5; D ambiguous. V was clipped by 3 bases and J by 4 bases, with 6 bases between them. The CDR3 has 12 residues. Germline V lookup: CDR1 SGHAT, CDR2 FQNNGV.

The count of this clone is one. This chain joins TRBV7-9 and TRBJ1-3; 10 positions match TRBD1. V lost 1 base and J lost 7; bases outside the gene matches: 4. CDR1 is SEHNR and CDR2 is FQNEAQ in the germline V gene (reference sequence). CDR3 size: 15 residues. The CDR3 bases are TGTGCCAGCAGCTTAGACTCGGACAGGGGGAACACCATATATTTT. Translated: CASSLDSDRGNTIYF.

CDR3 amino acids: CAWSLAVSNQPQHF. The DNA for the CDR3 is TGTGCCTGGAGCCTGGCAGTTAGCAATCAGCCCCAGCATTTT. The chain carries TRBV30 and TRBJ1-5; D is unclear. Trimming removed 3 bases at V and 0 bases at J, with 9 bases between. CDR1 is GTSNPN, CDR2 SVGIG, per germline (reference sequence). CDR3 length: 14 residues.

The count of this clone is one. The chain has TRBV5-1 and TRBJ1-5, with 9 bases lining up with TRBD1. Germline V gene data show CDR1 as SGHRS and CDR2 as YFSETQ. V dropped 2 bases and J dropped 5; count of bases not matched to a gene: 2. This CDR3 comprises 14 residues. The CDR3 nucleotides are TGCGCCAGCAGCTTAACAGGGGGCTATCAGCCCCAGCATTTT. Amino acids: CASSLTGGYQPQHF.

This clone has more than one count but fewer than ten. This sequence joins TRBV7-2 and TRBJ1-3; possibly TRBD1 for D (5 bases). The ends were cut back, 2 bases at V and 0 bases at J, with 14 bases in the middle. In germline, CDR1 is SGHTA, CDR2 FQGNSA. The CDR3 is 17 residues long. Here the CDR3 DNA reads TGTGCCAGCAGCTTACCCATGGACACAACCTCTGGAAACACCATATATTTT. It is translated as CASSLPMDTTSGNTIYF.

The chain uses TRBV14 and TRBJ2-2; TRBD1 is a possible D gene (5 bases). Trimming pared 3 bases from V and 6 bases from J, leaving 11 bases between. From germline, CDR1 is SGHDN and CDR2 FVKESK. CDR3 length: 14 residues. CDR3 nucleotide sequence: TGTGCCAGCAGCCAGGCAGTCAGGGCCGGGGAGCTGTTTTTT. Translation gives CASSQAVRAGELFF.

The chain uses TRBV27 and TRBJ1-4; 8 positions agree with TRBD1. The V segment lost 6 bases and the J segment 3 bases; nucleotides outside the gene matches: 9. In germline, CDR1 is MNHEY, CDR2 SMNVEV (reference sequence). CDR3 length: 16 residues. The CDR3 spells CASSAQGAPANEKLFF. The DNA of the CDR3 is TGTGCCAGCAGCGCCCAGGGGGCGCCGGCTAATGAAAAACTGTTTTTT.

This chain connects TRBV5-1 to TRBJ1-1, with unresolved D. The ends were cut back, 1 base at V and 7 bases at J, with 14 bases in the middle. The CDR3 is 14 amino acids. CDR1 and CDR2 (germline): SGHRS, YFSETQ. CDR3 nucleotides: TGCGCCAGCAGCTTGTTAAGCGATTTTGGTGAAGCTTTCTTT. It encodes CASSLLSDFGEAFF.

This clone was counted only a few times. The rearrangement links TRBV18 to TRBJ1-6; 8 positions match TRBD1. The CDR3 extends over 16 amino acids. The germline V gene has CDR1 KGHSH and CDR2 LQKENI. The trim removed 6 bases at V and 7 bases at J, leaving 11 bases unmatched. The CDR3 here is CASSPRQGTINSPLHF. In nucleotides, the CDR3 is TGTGCCAGCTCGCCTAGACAGGGGACCATAAATTCACCCCTCCACTTT.

The chain joins TRBV19 to TRBJ1-5, with D possibly TRBD1 on 5 matching bases. Germline V lookup: CDR1 LNHDA, CDR2 SQIVND (reference sequence). V was clipped by 7 bases and J by 4 bases, with 20 bases between them. The CDR3 covers 16 residues. CDR3 nucleotides: TGTGCCAGTAAAGATTTCCCGGGGGGAACTAATCAGCCCCAGCATTTT. Translating it yields CASKDFPGGTNQPQHF.

The DNA for the CDR3 is TGTGCCAGCAGCTCCGTAGGGGCGAGCACAGATACGCAGTATTTT. As protein: CASSSVGASTDTQYF. The chain recombines TRBV5-4 with TRBJ2-3; D is possibly TRBD1 (5 bases). This CDR3 has 15 residues. V was pared by 3 bases and J by 0 bases, with 11 bases between. In germline, CDR1 is SGHNT, CDR2 YYREEE (reference sequence).